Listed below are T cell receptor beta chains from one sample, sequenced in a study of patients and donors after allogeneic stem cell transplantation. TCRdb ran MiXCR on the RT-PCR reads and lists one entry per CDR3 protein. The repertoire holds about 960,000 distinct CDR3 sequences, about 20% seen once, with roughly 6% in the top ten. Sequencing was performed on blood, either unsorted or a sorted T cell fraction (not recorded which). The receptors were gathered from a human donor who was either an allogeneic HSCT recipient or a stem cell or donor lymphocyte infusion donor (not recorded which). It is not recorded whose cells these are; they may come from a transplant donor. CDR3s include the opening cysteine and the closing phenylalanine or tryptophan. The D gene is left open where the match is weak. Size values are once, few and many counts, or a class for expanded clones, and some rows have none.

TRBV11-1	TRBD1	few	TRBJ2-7	CASSRHPGQGVHEQYF	TGTGCCAGCAGCCGCCACCCGGGACAGGGCGTCCACGAGCAGTACTTC
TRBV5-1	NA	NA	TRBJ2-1	CASSFGGGSAYEQFF	TGCGCCAGCAGCTTTGGGGGTGGAAGCGCGTATGAGCAGTTCTTC
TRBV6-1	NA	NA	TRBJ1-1	CASSSGGGTDEAFF	TGTGCCAGCAGCTCGGGGGGAGGGACGGATGAAGCTTTCTTT
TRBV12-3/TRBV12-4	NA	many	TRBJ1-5	CASSLGQNQPQHF	TGTGCCAGCAGTTTAGGCCAAAATCAGCCCCAGCATTTT
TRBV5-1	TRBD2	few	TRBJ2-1	CASSPSGSRYNEQFF	TGCGCCAGCAGCCCCAGCGGGAGTCGGTACAATGAGCAGTTCTTC
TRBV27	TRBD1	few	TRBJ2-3	CASSYTGGSDTQYF	TGTGCCAGCAGTTACACAGGGGGCTCGGATACGCAGTATTTT
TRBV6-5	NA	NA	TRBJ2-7	CASSYFSGPEYEQYF	TGTGCCAGCAGTTACTTCTCCGGACCAGAGTACGAGCAGTACTTC
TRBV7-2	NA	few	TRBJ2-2	CASSLQVGDGELFF	TGTGCCAGCAGCTTGCAGGTGGGAGACGGGGAGCTGTTTTTT
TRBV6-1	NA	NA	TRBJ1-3	CASSRQVSSGNTIYF	TGTGCCAGCAGTCGTCAGGTTAGCTCTGGAAACACCATATATTTT
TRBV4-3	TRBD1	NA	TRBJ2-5	CASSQDGTVETQYF	TGCGCCAGCAGCCAAGATGGGACAGTAGAGACCCAGTACTTC
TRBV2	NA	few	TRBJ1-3	CASSEWTNSGNTIYF	TGTGCCAGCAGTGAATGGACAAACTCTGGAAACACCATATATTTT
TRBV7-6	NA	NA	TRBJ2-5	CASSLRKTQYF	TGTGCCAGCAGCCTCCGGAAGACCCAGTACTTC
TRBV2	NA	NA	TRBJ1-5	CASSGRGISNQPQHF	TGTGCCAGCAGTGGACGTGGGATTAGCAATCAGCCCCAGCATTTT
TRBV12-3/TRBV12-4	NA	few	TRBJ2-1	CASSLTPMGGLYNEQFF	TGTGCCAGCAGTTTAACCCCGATGGGGGGCCTCTACAATGAGCAGTTCTTC
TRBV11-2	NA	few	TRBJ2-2	CASSLGHKSTGELFF	TGTGCCAGCAGCTTAGGACACAAGTCCACCGGGGAGCTGTTTTTT
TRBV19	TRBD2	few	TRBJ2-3	CASSIIRAGGRGDTQYF	TGTGCCAGTAGTATTATCCGAGCGGGAGGGAGGGGAGATACGCAGTATTTT
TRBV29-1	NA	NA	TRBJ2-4	CSVLGQAESIQYF	TGCAGCGTTCTCGGGCAGGCCGAAAGCATTCAGTACTTC
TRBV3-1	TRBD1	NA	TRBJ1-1	CASSPWDRPNTEAFF	TGTGCCAGCAGCCCCTGGGACAGGCCGAACACTGAAGCTTTCTTT
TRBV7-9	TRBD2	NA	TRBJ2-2	CASSFRGRAATGELFF	TGTGCCAGCAGCTTTCGAGGGAGGGCCGCCACCGGGGAGCTGTTTTTT
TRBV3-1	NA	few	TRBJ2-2	CASSRRGPRTGELFF	TGTGCCAGCAGCCGACGGGGGCCGAGAACCGGGGAGCTGTTTTTT
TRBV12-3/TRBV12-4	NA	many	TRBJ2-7	CASSPGRSSYEQYF	TGTGCCAGCAGCCCGGGACGGAGCTCCTACGAGCAGTACTTC
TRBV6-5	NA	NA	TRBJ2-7	CASSSGGPQFAQYF	TGTGCCAGCAGTTCCGGCGGACCCCAGTTTGCGCAGTACTTC
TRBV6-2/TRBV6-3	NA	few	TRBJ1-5	CASSRTTVGYGQPQHF	TGTGCCAGCAGCCGCACCACCGTAGGTTACGGTCAGCCCCAGCATTTT
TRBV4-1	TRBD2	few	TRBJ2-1	CASSQPQRGSSYNEQFF	TGCGCCAGCAGCCAGCCTCAGCGGGGGAGCTCCTACAATGAGCAGTTCTTC
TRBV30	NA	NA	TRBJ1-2	CAWSVLGGYTF	TGTGCCTGGAGTGTACTTGGTGGCTACACCTTC